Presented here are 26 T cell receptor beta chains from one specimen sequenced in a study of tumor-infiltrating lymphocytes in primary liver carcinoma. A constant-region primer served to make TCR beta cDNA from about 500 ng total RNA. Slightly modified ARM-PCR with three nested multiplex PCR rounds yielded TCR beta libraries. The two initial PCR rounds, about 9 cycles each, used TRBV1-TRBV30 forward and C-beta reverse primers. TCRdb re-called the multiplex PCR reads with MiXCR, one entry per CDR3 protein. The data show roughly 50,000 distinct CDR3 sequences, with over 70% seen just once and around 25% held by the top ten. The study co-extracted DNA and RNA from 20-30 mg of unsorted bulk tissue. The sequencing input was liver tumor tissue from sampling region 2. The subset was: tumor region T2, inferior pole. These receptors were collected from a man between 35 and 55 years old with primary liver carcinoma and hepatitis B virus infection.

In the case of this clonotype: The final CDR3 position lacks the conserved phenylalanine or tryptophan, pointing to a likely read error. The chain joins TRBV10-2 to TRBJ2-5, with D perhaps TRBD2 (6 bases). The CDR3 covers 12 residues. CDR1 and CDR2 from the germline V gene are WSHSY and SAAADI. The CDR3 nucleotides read TGTGCCAGTTTCGGGGGACCCCGGACCCAGTACTTA. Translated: CASFGGPRTQYL.

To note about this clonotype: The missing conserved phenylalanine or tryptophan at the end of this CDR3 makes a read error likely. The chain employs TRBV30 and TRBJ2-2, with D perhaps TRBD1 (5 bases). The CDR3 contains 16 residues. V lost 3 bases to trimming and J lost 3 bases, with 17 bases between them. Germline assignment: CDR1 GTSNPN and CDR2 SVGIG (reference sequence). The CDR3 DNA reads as TGTGCCTGGAGCGCCTTTGGGGCGTACGACACCGGGGAGCTGTTTTTA. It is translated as CAWSAFGAYDTGELFL.

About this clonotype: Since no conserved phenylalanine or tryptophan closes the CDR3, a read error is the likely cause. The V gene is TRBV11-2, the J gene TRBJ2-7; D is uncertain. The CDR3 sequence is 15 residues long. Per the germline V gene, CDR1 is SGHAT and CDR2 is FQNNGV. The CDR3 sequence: CASSLSVGISYKQYL. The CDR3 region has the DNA TGTGCCAGCAGCCTATCCGTGGGAATATCCTACAAGCAGTACTTG.

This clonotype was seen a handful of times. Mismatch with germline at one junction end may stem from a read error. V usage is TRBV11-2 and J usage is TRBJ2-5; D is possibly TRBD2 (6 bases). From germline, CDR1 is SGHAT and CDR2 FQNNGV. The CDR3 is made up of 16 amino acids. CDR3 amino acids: CASRSRDLAHQETHYF. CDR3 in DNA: TGTGCCAGCAGATCCAGGGACTTGGCCCACCAAGAGACCCATTACTTC.

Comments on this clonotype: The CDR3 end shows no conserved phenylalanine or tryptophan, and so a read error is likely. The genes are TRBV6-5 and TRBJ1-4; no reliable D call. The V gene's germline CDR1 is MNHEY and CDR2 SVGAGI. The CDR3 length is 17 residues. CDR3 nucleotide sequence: TGTGCCAGCAGCTACTCCACTCGGCGGGCAACTAATGAAAAACTGTTTTCT. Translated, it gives CASSYSTRRATNEKLFS.

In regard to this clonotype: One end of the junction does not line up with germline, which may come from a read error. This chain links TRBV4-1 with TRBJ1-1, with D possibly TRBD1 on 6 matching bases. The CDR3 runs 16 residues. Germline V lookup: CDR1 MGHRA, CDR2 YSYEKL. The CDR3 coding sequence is TGTGCCAGCAGCCAAATGGGGGGCAGTAAGAACACTGAAGCTTTCTTT. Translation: CASSQMGGSKNTEAFF.

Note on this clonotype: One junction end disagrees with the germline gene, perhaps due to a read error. Here the CDR3 reads CAWSGTPLPDQETQYF. DNA of the CDR3: TGCGCCTGGAGTGGCACCCCCCTGCCAGACCAAGAGACCCAGTACTTC. The V call is TRBV30, the J call TRBJ2-5; D is undetermined. The germline V gene has CDR1 GTSNPN and CDR2 SVGIG (reference sequence). The CDR3 is made up of 16 amino acids. Drawing the rest from reference TRBV30 and TRBJ2-5, the complete variable domain is SQTIHQWPATLVQPVGSPLSLECTVEGTSNPNLYWYRQAAGRGLQLLFYSVGIGQISSEVPQNLSASRPQDRQFILSSKKLLLSDSGFYLCAWSGTPLPDQETQYFGPGTRLLVL.

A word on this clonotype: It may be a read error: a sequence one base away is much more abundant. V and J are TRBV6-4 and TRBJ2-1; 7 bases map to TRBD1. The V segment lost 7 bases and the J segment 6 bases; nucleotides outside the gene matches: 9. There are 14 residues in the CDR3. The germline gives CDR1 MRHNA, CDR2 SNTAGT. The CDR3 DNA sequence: TGTGCCAGCAAACCGGGACAGAACTTCAATGAGCAGTTCTTC. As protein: CASKPGQNFNEQFF.

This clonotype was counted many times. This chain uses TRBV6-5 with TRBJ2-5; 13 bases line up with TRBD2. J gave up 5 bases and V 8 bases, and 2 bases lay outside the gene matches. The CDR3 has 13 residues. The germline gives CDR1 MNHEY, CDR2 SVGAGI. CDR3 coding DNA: TGTGCCAGCGGACTAGCGGGAGTGGAGACCCAGTACTTC. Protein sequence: CASGLAGVETQYF.

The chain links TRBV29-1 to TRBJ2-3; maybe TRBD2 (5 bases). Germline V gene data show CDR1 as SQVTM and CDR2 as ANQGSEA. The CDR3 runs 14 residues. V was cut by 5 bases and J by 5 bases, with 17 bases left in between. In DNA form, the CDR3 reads TGCAGCGTTTCGGGAAGGCCTGTTGGAGATACGCAGTATTTT. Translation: CSVSGRPVGDTQYF.

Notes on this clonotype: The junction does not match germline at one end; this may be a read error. The CDR3 DNA reads TGTGCAAGCAGTGACCTGACAGGAGCGGGAGAGACCCGGTACTTC. Its protein is CASSDLTGAGETRYF. The chain uses TRBV11-2 and TRBJ2-5; the match to TRBD2 covers 8 bases. CDR1 and CDR2 (germline): SGHAT, FQNNGV. The CDR3 sequence is 15 residues long.

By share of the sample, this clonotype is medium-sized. In DNA form, the CDR3 reads TGCAGCGTTGAAGTGGGGATGTATGGCTACACCTTC. This encodes CSVEVGMYGYTF. J is TRBJ1-2 and V is TRBV29-1; D is undetermined. The CDR3 consists of 12 residues. Germline assignment: CDR1 SQVTM and CDR2 ANQGSEA. Trimming cost V 1 base and J 5 bases, with 8 bases left between them.

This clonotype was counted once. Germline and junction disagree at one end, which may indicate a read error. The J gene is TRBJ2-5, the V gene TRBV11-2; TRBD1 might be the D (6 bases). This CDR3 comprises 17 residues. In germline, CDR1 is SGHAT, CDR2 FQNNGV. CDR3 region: CASSLVSGGSQQESQHF. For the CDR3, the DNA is TGTGCCAGCAGCTTAGTCAGTGGGGGCAGTCAGCAAGAGTCCCAGCACTTC.

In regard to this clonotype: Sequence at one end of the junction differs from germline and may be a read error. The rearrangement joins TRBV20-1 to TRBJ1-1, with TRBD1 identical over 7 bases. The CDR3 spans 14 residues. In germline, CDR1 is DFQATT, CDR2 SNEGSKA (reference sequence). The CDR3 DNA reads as TGCGGTGCAAGAGATCTCGGCAGGGGGTCCGTCGCTTTCTTT. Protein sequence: CGARDLGRGSVAFF.

CDR3: CASRLGAVGDEQFF. DNA for the CDR3: TGTGCCAGCAGATTAGGGGCGGTGGGCGATGAGCAGTTCTTC. This chain uses TRBV5-6 with TRBJ2-1, with a weak D call TRBD1 (5 bases). The length of the CDR3 is 14 residues. The V and J ends lost 5 bases and 8 bases respectively, with 17 bases between them. Germline CDR1 reads SGHDT; CDR2 reads YYEEEE.

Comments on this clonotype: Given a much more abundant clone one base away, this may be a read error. CDR3 amino acids: CVSSPEEGNEQFF. The DNA of the CDR3 is TGTGTCAGCAGCCCTGAGGAGGGGAATGAGCAGTTCTTC. The chain combines TRBV5-4 with TRBJ2-1; a weak D match, TRBD2 (6 bases). The germline gives CDR1 SGHNT, CDR2 YYREEE (reference sequence). The CDR3 is 13 amino acids.

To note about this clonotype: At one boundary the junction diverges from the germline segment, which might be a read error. CDR3 region: CVSSLVLLSFEQYF. Here the CDR3 DNA reads TGTGTCAGCAGCTTAGTACTCCTCTCCTTCGAACAGTACTTC. V usage is TRBV11-2 and J usage is TRBJ2-7; no clear D. The CDR3 has 14 residues. CDR1 is SGHAT and CDR2 is FQNNGV in the germline V gene.

CDR3 in amino acids: CASSPPGQGYEKLFF. Here the CDR3 DNA reads TGCGCCAGCAGCCCGCCGGGACAGGGGTATGAAAAACTGTTTTTT. The V gene is TRBV5-1, the J gene TRBJ1-4, with TRBD1 identical over 10 bases. Germline lookup yields CDR1 SGHRS and CDR2 YFSETQ. This CDR3 is built from 15 residues. J was trimmed by 6 bases and V by 4 bases; bases with no gene match: 6.

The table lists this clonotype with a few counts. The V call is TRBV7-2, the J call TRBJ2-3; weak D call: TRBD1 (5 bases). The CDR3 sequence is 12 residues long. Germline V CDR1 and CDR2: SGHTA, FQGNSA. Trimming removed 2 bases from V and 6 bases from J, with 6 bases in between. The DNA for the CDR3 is TGTGCCAGCAGCTTAAAGGGGGATACGCAGTATTTT. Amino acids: CASSLKGDTQYF.

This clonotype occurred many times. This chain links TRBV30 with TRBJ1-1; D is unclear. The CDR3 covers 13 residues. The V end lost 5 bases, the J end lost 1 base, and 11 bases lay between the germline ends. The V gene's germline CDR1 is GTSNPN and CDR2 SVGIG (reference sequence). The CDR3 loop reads CAWGRRENTEAFF. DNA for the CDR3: TGTGCCTGGGGCCGCCGGGAGAACACTGAAGCTTTCTTT.

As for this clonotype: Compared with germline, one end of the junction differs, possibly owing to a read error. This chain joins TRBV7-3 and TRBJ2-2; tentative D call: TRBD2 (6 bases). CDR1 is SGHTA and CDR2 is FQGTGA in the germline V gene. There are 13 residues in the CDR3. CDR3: CASSLTSGGDLSF. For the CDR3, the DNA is TGTGCCAGCAGCTTAACGTCGGGCGGGGACCTGTCTTTT.

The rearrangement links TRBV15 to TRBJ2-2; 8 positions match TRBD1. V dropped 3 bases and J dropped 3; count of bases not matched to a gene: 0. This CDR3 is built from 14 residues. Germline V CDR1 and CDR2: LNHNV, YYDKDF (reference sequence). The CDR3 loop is CATSRTGDTGELFF. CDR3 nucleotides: TGTGCCACCAGCAGGACAGGGGACACCGGGGAGCTGTTTTTT.

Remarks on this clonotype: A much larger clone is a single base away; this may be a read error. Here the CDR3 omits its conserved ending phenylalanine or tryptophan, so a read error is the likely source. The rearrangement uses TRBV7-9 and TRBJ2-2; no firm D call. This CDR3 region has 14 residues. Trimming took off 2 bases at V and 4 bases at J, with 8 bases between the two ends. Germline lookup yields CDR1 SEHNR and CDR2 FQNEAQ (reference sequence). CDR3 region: CASSLTTSTGELFY. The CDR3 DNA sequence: TGTGCCAGCAGCTTAACAACGAGCACCGGGGAGCTGTTTTAT.

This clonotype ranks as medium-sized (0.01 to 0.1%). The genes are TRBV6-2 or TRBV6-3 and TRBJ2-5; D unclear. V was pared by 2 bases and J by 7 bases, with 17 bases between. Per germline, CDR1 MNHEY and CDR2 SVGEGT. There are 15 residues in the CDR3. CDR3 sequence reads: CASSYPPGPPGTQYF. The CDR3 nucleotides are TGTGCCAGCAGTTACCCTCCTGGGCCGCCGGGGACCCAGTACTTC.

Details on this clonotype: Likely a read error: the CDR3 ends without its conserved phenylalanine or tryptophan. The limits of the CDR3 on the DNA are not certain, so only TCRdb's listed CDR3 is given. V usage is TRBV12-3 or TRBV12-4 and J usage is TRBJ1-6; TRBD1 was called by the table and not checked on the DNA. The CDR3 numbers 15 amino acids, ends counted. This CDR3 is CASSSTTGRNSPLHL.

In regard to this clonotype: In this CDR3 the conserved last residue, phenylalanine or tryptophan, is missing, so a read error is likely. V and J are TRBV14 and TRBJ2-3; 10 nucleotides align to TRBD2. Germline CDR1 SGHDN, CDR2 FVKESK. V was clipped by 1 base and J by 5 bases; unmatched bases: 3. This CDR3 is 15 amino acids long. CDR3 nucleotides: TGTGCCAGCAGCCAAGGGACTAGCGGAATAGATACGCAGTATTTG. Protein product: CASSQGTSGIDTQYL.